The 9 T cell receptor beta chains in this list originate from one sample, sequenced in a study of T cell responses to AZD1222 COVID-19 vaccine. The protocol was immunoSEQ multiplex PCR, while the TCRdb copy is restricted to in-frame clones and leaves out a portion. The sample includes 95,000 or so clones, 85% to 90% of them seen just once. This sample comprised peripheral blood, obtained on day 0 of AZD1222 vaccination. These receptors came from an adult in good health.

This sequence joins TRBV6-5 and TRBJ1-1, with 9 bases aligning to TRBD1. V shed 6 bases and J 3 bases; nucleotides not matched to a gene: 2. Germline V lookup: CDR1 MNHEY, CDR2 SVGAGI. This CDR3 comprises 13 residues. CDR3 protein: CASRGQGYTEAFF. The CDR3 coding sequence is TGTGCCAGCAGAGGACAGGGGTACACTGAAGCTTTCTTT.

This clone has just one count. The chain uses TRBV7-6 and TRBJ2-7, with D hard to call. Germline V gene lookup returns CDR1 SGHVS and CDR2 FNYEAQ. Deletions cut 1 base from V and 3 bases from J, with 13 bases between. This CDR3 spans 15 amino acids. In DNA form, the CDR3 reads TGTGCCAGCAGCTTAGGGACGATCGATCTCTACGAGCAGTACTTC. Translated, it gives CASSLGTIDLYEQYF.

This clone was observed once. This chain links TRBV28 with TRBJ2-7, with D possibly being TRBD1 (5 bases). Trimming left V 6 bases short and J 0 bases short, with 9 bases between. In germline, CDR1 is MDHEN, CDR2 SYDVKM. There are 13 residues in the CDR3. The CDR3 loop is CASSWTSSYEQYF. In nucleotides, the CDR3 is TGTGCCAGCAGCTGGACAAGCTCCTACGAGCAGTACTTC.

The CDR3 spells CAWSTGANYGYTF. The CDR3 DNA follows: TGTGCCTGGAGCACGGGGGCTAACTATGGCTACACCTTC. This chain connects TRBV30 to TRBJ1-2; tentative D call: TRBD1 (5 bases). Germline CDR1 reads GTSNPN; CDR2 reads SVGIG (reference sequence). Trimming took 3 bases from V and 0 from J, leaving 8 bases between them. The CDR3 spans 13 residues. Together with reference TRBV30 and TRBJ1-2, the CDR3 gives the full variable domain: SQTIHQWPATLVQPVGSPLSLECTVEGTSNPNLYWYRQAAGRGLQLLFYSVGIGQISSEVPQNLSASRPQDRQFILSSKKLLLSDSGFYLCAWSTGANYGYTFGSGTRLTVV.

The CDR3 here is CASTRGYKMGGYTF. The CDR3 region has the DNA TGTGCCAGCACCCGAGGGTACAAAATGGGCGGCTACACCTTC. This sequence joins TRBV11-2 and TRBJ1-2; D remains unclear. CDR1 is SGHAT and CDR2 is FQNNGV in the germline V gene. The CDR3 loop spans 14 amino acids. V shed 7 bases and J shed 8 bases, with 20 bases lying between them.

This clone was seen once. The chain carries TRBV5-6 and TRBJ2-7; maybe TRBD2 (7 bases). Trimming left V 4 bases short and J 0 bases short, with 17 bases between. There are 16 residues in the CDR3. Germline lookup yields CDR1 SGHDT and CDR2 YYEEEE. CDR3 residues: CASSLGGGLSSYEQYF. The CDR3 bases are TGTGCCAGCAGCCTGGGAGGGGGGCTTTCCTCCTACGAGCAGTACTTC.

The gene calls are TRBV14 and TRBJ1-1; a weak D match, TRBD1 (6 bases). V was pared by 0 bases and J by 4 bases, with 9 bases between. Per the germline V gene, CDR1 is SGHDN and CDR2 is FVKESK. The CDR3 consists of 14 residues. The CDR3 loop reads CASSQDWGATEAFF. The CDR3 DNA is TGTGCCAGCAGCCAAGACTGGGGGGCCACTGAAGCTTTCTTT. Looking up the rest from reference TRBV14 and TRBJ1-1 gives the full variable domain: EAGVTQFPSHSVIEKGQTVTLRCDPISGHDNLYWYRRVMGKEIKFLLHFVKESKQDESGMPNNRFLAERTGGTYSTLKVQPAELEDSGVYFCASSQDWGATEAFFGQGTRLTVV.

This chain's CDR3 is CASSATAPSGETQYF. CDR3 coding DNA: TGTGCCAGCAGCGCAACGGCGCCTTCCGGGGAGACCCAGTACTTC. J is TRBJ2-5 and V is TRBV11-2, with D hard to call. Trimming took 5 bases from V and 5 from J, leaving 18 bases between them. This CDR3 comprises 15 residues. Germline V gives CDR1 SGHAT, CDR2 FQNNGV. The full variable domain, completed using reference TRBV11-2 and TRBJ2-5, is EAGVAQSPRYKIIEKRQSVAFWCNPISGHATLYWYQQILGQGPKLLIQFQNNGVVDDSQLPKDRFSAERLKGVDSTLKIQPAKLEDSAVYLCASSATAPSGETQYFGPGTRLLVL.

This chain links TRBV12-5 with TRBJ1-2; D possibly corresponds to TRBD1 (6 bases). Trimming removed 3 bases at V and 0 bases at J, with 11 bases between. The CDR3 has 15 amino acids. Germline CDR1 and CDR2: LGHNT and FRNRAP. The CDR3 region is CASGLYQGTNYGYTF. DNA for the CDR3: TGTGCTAGTGGTTTATACCAGGGGACTAACTATGGCTACACCTTC.